These T cell receptor beta chains were read from a single sample in a study of blood T cell repertoires in COVID-19. Data came from immunoSEQ multiplex PCR; TCRdb stores just in-frame clones and leaves some out. The data show some 100,000 clones, approximately 92% seen once. Sequencing was carried out using peripheral blood. The receptors were gathered from a woman aged 55-75 years with active COVID-19. The CDR3 runs from the conserved cysteine through the conserved F or W. The D gene is left open where the match is weak. The size of a clone is reported for some rows only, either as once, few or many, or as a class for expanded clones.

v_call | clone_size | d_call | cdr3_aa
TRBV6-5 | - | - | CASSPGQNYGYTF
TRBV5-6 | - | TRBD1 | CASTQQGVRPNEQFF
TRBV7-2 | - | TRBD1 | CASSFAGQGAGETQYF
TRBV29-1 | once | TRBD1 | CSVEGGARGAEAFF
TRBV7-2 | - | - | CASSRRDRPRANVLTF
TRBV24-1 | - | - | CATSEGKLNTEAFF
TRBV6-1 | - | - | CASSESPGFAYEQYF
TRBV7-2 | - | - | CASSYRDGGGYTF
TRBV14 | - | - | CASSQFRTASSGNTIYF
TRBV18 | - | - | CASSPSREGNTIYF
TRBV9 | - | - | CASSAQVTDNYGYTF
TRBV4-1 | - | TRBD2 | CASSQVYLAGVGGETQYF
TRBV24-1 | - | TRBD1 | CATSDPRDRAYEQYF
TRBV6-6 | - | TRBD1 | CASRGGQVAYEQYF
TRBV6-2/TRBV6-3 | - | TRBD1 | CASSYGGTNRGYSNQPQHF
TRBV29-1 | - | - | CSVRGTGVLHEQYF
TRBV4-3 | - | - | CASSQDIRTDGYTF
TRBV4-1 | - | TRBD1 | CASSQVEGQINQPQHF
TRBV29-1 | - | TRBD1 | CSVGGDRDFNEQYF
TRBV19 | once | - | CASSMGRGNEKLFF
TRBV4-2 | - | TRBD2 | CASSESTSLTGELFF
TRBV9 | - | TRBD1 | CASSVAGQGLNEQFF
TRBV11-2 | - | TRBD1 | CASEGASRWETQYF
TRBV4-3 | - | - | CASSQGFGGTDTQYF
TRBV4-3 | - | - | CASSPPRGHSNQPQHF
TRBV4-2 | - | TRBD2 | CASSQAGAGGWDEQYF
TRBV28 | - | - | CASRPPGGGTEAFF
TRBV15 | - | TRBD2 | CATSKRTSSYEQYF
TRBV7-2 | - | TRBD2 | CASSSGRLAVYEQYF
TRBV5-1 | - | - | CASSLGANTEAFF